This T cell receptor beta chain was obtained from a study of T cell repertoires in aging, cancer and after chemotherapy. For the study at large: Clear clonal overlap appeared across healthy donor samples taken over several months to years.

Relative to its sample, this clonotype is medium-sized. TCR beta rearrangements were amplified from peripheral blood genomic DNA. Multiplex touch-down PCR with TRB-A/B primers amplified rearranged V-D-J TRB sequences. TCRdb ran MiXCR on the multiplex PCR reads and lists one entry per CDR3 protein. In the table there are thousands of distinct CDR3 sequences, 38% of which are singletons. The germline V gene encodes CDR1 SGHVS and CDR2 FNYEAQ. The CDR3 sequence is 14 residues long. V was clipped by 2 bases and J by 10 bases, with 15 bases between them. The chain couples TRBV7-6 to TRBJ2-1; a weak D match, TRBD2 (7 bases). Material: blood. The clonotype originates from a human donor in good health. The CDR3 sequence: CASSLMRGPEEQFF. DNA of the CDR3: TGTGCCAGCAGCTTAATGCGGGGGCCTGAGGAGCAGTTCTTC.